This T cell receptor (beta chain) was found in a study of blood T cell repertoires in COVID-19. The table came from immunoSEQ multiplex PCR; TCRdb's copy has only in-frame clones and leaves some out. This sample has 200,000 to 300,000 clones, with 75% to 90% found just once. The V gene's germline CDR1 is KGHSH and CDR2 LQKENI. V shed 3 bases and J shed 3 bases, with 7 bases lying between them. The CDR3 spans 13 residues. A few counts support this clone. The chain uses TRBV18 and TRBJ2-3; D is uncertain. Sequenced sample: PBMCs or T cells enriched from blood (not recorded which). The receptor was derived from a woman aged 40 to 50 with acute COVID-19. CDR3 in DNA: TGTGCCAGCTCACCCAGTGTGACAGATACGCAGTATTTT. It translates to CASSPSVTDTQYF. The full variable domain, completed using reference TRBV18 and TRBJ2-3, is NAGVMQNPRHLVRRRGQEARLRCSPMKGHSHVYWYRQLPEEGLKFMVYLQKENIIDESGMPKERFSAEFPKEGPSILRIQQVVRGDSAAYFCASSPSVTDTQYFGPGTRLTVL.